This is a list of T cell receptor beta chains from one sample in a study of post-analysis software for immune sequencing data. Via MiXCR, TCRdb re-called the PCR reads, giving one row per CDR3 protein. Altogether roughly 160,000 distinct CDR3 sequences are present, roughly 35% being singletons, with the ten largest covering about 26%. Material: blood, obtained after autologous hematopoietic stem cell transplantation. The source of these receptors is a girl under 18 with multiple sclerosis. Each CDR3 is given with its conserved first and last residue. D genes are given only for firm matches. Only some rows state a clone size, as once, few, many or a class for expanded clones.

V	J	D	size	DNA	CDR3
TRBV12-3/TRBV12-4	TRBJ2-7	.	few	TGTGCCAGCGGATTAGAACACAACGAGCAGTACTTC	CASGLEHNEQYF
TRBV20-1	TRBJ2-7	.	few	TGCAGTGCTGGCCGTAGAACTGGGGGTGTCAACGAGCAGTACTTC	CSAGRRTGGVNEQYF
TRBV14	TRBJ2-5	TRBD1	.	TGTGCCAGCAGCCCCACAGGGGGCGCGTACTTC	CASSPTGGAYF
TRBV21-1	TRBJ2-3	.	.	TGTGCCAGCAGCAAAGGGGGAGGAGATACGCAGTATTTT	CASSKGGGDTQYF
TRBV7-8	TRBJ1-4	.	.	TGTGCCAGCAGCTTGGGACTAGCTAGTGAAAAACTGTTTTTT	CASSLGLASEKLFF
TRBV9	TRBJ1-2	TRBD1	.	TGTGCCAGCAGCGTAGACCAGGGGGAAGGGGGTAACTATGGCTACACCTTC	CASSVDQGEGGNYGYTF
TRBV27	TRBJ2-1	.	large	TGTGCCAGCAGTTTGGGGTCGGCCGGCAATGAGCAGTTCTTC	CASSLGSAGNEQFF
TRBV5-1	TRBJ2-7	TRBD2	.	TGCGCCAGCAGCCCGGGAGGACGGAAGCTAACCTACGAGCAGTACTTC	CASSPGGRKLTYEQYF
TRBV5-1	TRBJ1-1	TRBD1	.	TGCGCCAGCAGCATAACAGGGGTTCTGAACACTGAAGCTTTCTTT	CASSITGVLNTEAFF
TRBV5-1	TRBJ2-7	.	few	TGCGCCAGCAGCTTGGTGGGGACGGGGTCTAGAGAGCAGTACTTC	CASSLVGTGSREQYF
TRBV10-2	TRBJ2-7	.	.	TGCGCCAGCAGTGTCGGACTCCCTGGCGAGCAGTACTTC	CASSVGLPGEQYF
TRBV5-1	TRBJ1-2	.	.	TGCGCCAGCAGCCCCCAGACAGTTAACTATGGCTACACCTTC	CASSPQTVNYGYTF
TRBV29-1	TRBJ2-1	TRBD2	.	TGCAGCGTTGTAGAAGCGGGGGACGGCAATGAGCAGTTCTTC	CSVVEAGDGNEQFF
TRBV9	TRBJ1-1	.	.	TGTGCCAGCAGCGTAGGCAGGAACACTGAAGCTTTCTTT	CASSVGRNTEAFF
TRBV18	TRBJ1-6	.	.	TGTGCCAGCTCACCCGACTTGGGTTCACCCCTCCACTTT	CASSPDLGSPLHF
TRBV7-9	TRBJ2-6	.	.	TGTGCCAGCAGCTCCCCAGGGGCGGCTGGGGCCAACGTCCTGACTTTC	CASSSPGAAGANVLTF
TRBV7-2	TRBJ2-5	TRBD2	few	TGTGCCAGCAGCTTACTACCCGGACTAGCGGGATTCCAAGAGACCCAGTACTTC	CASSLLPGLAGFQETQYF
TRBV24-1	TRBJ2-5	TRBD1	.	TGTGCCACCAGTGCCCGACAGGGGAAGGGAGAGACCCAGTACTTC	CATSARQGKGETQYF
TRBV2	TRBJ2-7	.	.	TGTGCCAGCTCAACCTCTATCATGCCCTACGAGCAGTACTTC	CASSTSIMPYEQYF
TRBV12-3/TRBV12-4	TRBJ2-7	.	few	TGTGCCAGCAGTTTAACGGGGACCTACGAGCAGTACTTC	CASSLTGTYEQYF
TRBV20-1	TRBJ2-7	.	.	TGCAGTGCTCTAACCCCCGGCGTGCCCTACGAGCAGTACTTC	CSALTPGVPYEQYF
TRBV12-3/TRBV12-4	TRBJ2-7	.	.	TGTGCCAGCAGTTTAGCCAGCTACTACGAGCAGTACTTC	CASSLASYYEQYF
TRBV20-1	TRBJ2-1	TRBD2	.	TGCAGTGCTAGAGACCCCAGGGACAGCTGGACTAGCGGAAATCGCAATGAGCAGTTCTTC	CSARDPRDSWTSGNRNEQFF
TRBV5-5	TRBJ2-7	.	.	TGTGCCACCAGCGGACTCCCGGCCTACGAGCAGTACTTC	CATSGLPAYEQYF
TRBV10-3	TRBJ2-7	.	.	TGTGTCATCAGCCGCGGGCAGAACTACGAGCAGTACTTC	CVISRGQNYEQYF
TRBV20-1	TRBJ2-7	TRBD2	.	TGCAGTGCAACGGGAGGCCGCGAACCTTACGAGCAGTACTTC	CSATGGREPYEQYF
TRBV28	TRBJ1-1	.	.	TGTGCCAGCAGTTTACGGGGATGGAGGAACACTGAAGCTTTCTTT	CASSLRGWRNTEAFF
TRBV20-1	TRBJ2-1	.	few	TGCAGTGCTAGAGGGCCCCAGGGCTTGGATGAGCAGTTCTTC	CSARGPQGLDEQFF
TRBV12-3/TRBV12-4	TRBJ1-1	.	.	TGTGCCAGCAGTGCCACGGGGCCGGGGAGTGAAGCTTTCTTT	CASSATGPGSEAFF
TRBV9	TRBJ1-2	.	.	TGTGCCAGCAGCGGCCTTGCTGCGGGCTACACCTTC	CASSGLAAGYTF
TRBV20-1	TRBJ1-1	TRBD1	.	TGCAGTGCCGGCTACAGGGGGACTGAAGCTTTCTTT	CSAGYRGTEAFF
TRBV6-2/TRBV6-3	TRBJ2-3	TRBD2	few	TGTGCCAGCATTGGGACTAGCGGTCCGTCGCAGTATTTT	CASIGTSGPSQYF
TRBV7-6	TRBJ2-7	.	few	TGTGCCAGCAGCCCAGGCGGGGTATCCTACGAGCAGTACTTC	CASSPGGVSYEQYF
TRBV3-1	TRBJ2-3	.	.	TGTGCCAGCAGCCTTAGACGGCCGGGTACAGATACGCAGTATTTT	CASSLRRPGTDTQYF
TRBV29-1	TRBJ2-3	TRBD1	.	TGCAGCGTGAAGCCGGGACAGCAAAACTTAGCGACAGATACGCAGTATTTT	CSVKPGQQNLATDTQYF
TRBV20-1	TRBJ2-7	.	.	TGCAGTGCCCGTGGGCCTTCGGGGGAGCAGTACTTC	CSARGPSGEQYF
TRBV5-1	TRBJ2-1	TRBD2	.	TGCGCCAGCAGCTTGCCCGGCGGCCTGACTAGCGGGAGGGCTTTCTCCTACAATGAGCAGTTCTTC	CASSLPGGLTSGRAFSYNEQFF
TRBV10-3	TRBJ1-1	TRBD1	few	TGTGCCATCAGACCCGGGACAGGGGAAATGAACACTGAAGCTTTCTTT	CAIRPGTGEMNTEAFF
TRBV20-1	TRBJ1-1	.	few	TGCAGTGCTAGACCCGTTACGGGGCTGGGTGAAGCTTTCTTT	CSARPVTGLGEAFF
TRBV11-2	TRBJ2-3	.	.	TGTGCCAGCAGCCCCCGGCAGGGATGGAGGACAGATACGCAGTATTTT	CASSPRQGWRTDTQYF
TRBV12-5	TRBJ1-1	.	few	TGTGCTAGTGGTTTTTCGATGAACACTGAAGCTTTCTTT	CASGFSMNTEAFF
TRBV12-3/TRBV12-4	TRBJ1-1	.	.	TGTGCCAGCAGTTTAGGGGAAGGTAACACTGAAGCTTTCTTT	CASSLGEGNTEAFF
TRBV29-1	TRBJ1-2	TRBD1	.	TGCAGCGTTGAGGGGACAGGGGGCTACTATGGCTACACCTTC	CSVEGTGGYYGYTF
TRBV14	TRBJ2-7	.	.	TGTGCCAGCAGCCATACTAGGGGAGTCTCCTACGAGCAGTACTTC	CASSHTRGVSYEQYF
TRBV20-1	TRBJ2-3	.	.	TGCAGTGCAACCCAAGGGACTGGCACAGATACGCAGTATTTT	CSATQGTGTDTQYF
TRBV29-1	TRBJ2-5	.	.	TGCAGCGTTATAACCGGGACCAATGAGCAGTACTTC	CSVITGTNEQYF
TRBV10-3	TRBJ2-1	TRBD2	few	TGTGCCACCGGTGGGGGGACTAGCGGATACAATGAGCAGTTCTTC	CATGGGTSGYNEQFF
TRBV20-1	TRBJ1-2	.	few	TGCAGTGCAATTGGGATTAACTATGGCTACACCTTC	CSAIGINYGYTF
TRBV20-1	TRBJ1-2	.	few	TGCAGTGCTAAAGGGGTAATGGGGTCCCTAACAGGAAGCTACACCTTC	CSAKGVMGSLTGSYTF
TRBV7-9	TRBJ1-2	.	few	TGTGCCAGCAGCCAACTACAGAAACTATATGGCTACACCTTC	CASSQLQKLYGYTF